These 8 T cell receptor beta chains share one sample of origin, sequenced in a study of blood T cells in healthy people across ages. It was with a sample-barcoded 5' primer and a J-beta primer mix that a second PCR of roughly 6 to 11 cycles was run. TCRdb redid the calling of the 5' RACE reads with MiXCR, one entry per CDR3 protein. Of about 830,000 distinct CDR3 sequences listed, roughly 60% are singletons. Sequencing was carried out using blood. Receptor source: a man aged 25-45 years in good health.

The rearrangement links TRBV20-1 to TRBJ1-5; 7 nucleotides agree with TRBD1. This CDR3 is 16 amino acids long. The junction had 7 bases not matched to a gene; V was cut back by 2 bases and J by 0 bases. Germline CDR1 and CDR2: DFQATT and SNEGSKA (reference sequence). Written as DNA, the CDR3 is TGCAGTGCTAGATCGACAGGGCCCTATAGCAATCAGCCCCAGCATTTT. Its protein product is CSARSTGPYSNQPQHF.

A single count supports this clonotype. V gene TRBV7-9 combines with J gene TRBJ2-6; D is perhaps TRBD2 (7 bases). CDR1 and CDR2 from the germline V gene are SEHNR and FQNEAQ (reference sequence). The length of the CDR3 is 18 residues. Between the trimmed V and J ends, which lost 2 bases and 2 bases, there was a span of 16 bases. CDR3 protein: CASSLPTGGRTGANVLTF. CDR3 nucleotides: TGTGCCAGCAGCTTACCCACCGGGGGGCGTACTGGGGCCAACGTCCTGACTTTC.

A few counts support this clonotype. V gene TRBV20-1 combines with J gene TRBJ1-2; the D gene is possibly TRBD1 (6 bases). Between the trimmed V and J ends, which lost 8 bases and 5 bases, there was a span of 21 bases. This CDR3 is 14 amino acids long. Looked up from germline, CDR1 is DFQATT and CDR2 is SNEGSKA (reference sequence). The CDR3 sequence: CSTGQIHNYYGYTF. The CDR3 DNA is TGCAGTACCGGACAGATCCACAACTATTATGGCTACACCTTC.

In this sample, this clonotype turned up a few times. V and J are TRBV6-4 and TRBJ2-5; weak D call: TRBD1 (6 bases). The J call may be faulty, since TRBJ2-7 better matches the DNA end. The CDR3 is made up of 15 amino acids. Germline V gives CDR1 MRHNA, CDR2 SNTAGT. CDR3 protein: CASRMDSNGNYEQYF. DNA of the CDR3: TGTGCCAGCAGAATGGACAGCAACGGAAACTACGAGCAGTACTTC.

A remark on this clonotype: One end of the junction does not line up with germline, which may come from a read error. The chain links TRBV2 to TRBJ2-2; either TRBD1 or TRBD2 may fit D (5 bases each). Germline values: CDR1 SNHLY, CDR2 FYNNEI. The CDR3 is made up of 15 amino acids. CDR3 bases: TGTGCCAGCAGACCGGGGTTGGCGGACACCGGGGAGTTGTTTTTT. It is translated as CASRPGLADTGELFF.

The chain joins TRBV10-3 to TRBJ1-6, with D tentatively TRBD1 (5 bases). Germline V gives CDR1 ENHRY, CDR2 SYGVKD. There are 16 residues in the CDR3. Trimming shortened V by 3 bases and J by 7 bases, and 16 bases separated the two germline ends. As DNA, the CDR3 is TGTGCCATCAGTGACCCCGGTTCCAGGGTGAATTCACCCCTCCACTTT. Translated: CAISDPGSRVNSPLHF.

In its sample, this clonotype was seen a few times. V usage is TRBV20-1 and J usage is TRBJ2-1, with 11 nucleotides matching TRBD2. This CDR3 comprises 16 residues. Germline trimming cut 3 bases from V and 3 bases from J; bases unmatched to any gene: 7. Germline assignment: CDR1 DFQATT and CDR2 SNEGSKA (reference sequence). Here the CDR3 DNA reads TGCAGTGCTAGGGTGAGACTAGCGGGATTCTACAATGAGCAGTTCTTC. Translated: CSARVRLAGFYNEQFF.

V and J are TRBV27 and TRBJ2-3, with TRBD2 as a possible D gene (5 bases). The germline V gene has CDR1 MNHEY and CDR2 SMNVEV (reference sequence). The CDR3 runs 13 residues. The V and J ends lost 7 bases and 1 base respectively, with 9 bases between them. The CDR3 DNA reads TGTGCCAGCACGGACGGGGGCACAGATACGCAGTATTTT. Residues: CASTDGGTDTQYF.